This T cell receptor beta chain emerged from a study of T-cell reconstitution after alpha-beta-depleted transplantation in children. The sample holds many counts of this clonotype. Using unique molecular identifiers, the investigators prepared the TCRbeta library. Each CDR3 protein gets one entry after TCRdb re-called the PCR reads with MiXCR. In the table there are 420,000 or so distinct CDR3 sequences, approximately 11% of which are singletons. This CDR3 is 15 amino acids long. CDR1 and CDR2 from the germline V gene are MNHEY and SVGEGT. Trimming left V 4 bases short and J 4 bases short, with 15 bases between.

This sample comprised PBMCs from the stem cell graft donor, obtained from the stem cell graft. This sequence joins TRBV6-2 or TRBV6-3 and TRBJ2-3, with D perhaps TRBD2 (6 bases). The source of this sequence is a human donor who donated a stem cell graft to a child with acute myeloid leukemia. The CDR3 nucleotides read TGTGCCAGCAGTTTTCTAGCGTTATCCGCAGATACGCAGTATTTT. Amino acid sequence: CASSFLALSADTQYF.